This T cell receptor (beta chain) emerged from a study of T cells after yellow fever vaccination. The CDR3 length is 12 residues. From germline, CDR1 is SNHLY and CDR2 FYNNEI. Losses at the gene ends were 6 bases for V and 10 bases for J; bases not matched to a gene: 2. This clonotype was observed at least ten times. TCRdb fed the 5' RACE reads into MiXCR, producing one record per CDR3 protein. The sample has some 120,000 distinct CDR3 sequences; 7.4% are singletons. J is TRBJ1-6 and V is TRBV2; 8 bases agree with TRBD1. This sequence was found in a man younger than 30 who received the YFV17D yellow fever vaccine. This specimen consisted of CD4+ T cells sorted from PBMCs, obtained more than 8 days after the first yellow fever vaccination. The CDR3 nucleotides are TGTGCCAGCAGAGGGACAGGATCACCCCTCCACTTT. This encodes CASRGTGSPLHF.